These T cell receptor beta chains were read from a single sample in a study of technical replicates of blood from a handful of donors. TCRdb's table, derived via immunoSEQ multiplex PCR, lists solely in-frame clones and lacks some. Among 65,000 to 90,000 clones listed, more than 90% were seen once. The specimen was PBMCs. The source of these receptors is a human donor in good health. Some clones in this sample may be carry-over from other donors' samples. CDR3s include the opening cysteine and the closing phenylalanine or tryptophan. A D gene is named only where the DNA matches it firmly. A row's size may be missing; if present it is once, few, many or a size class.

d_call,v_call,j_call,cdr3_length,clone_size,cdr3_aa,cdr3_nt
TRBD1,TRBV14,TRBJ1-2,15,NA,CASSLSTGVYYGYTF,TGTGCCAGCAGCCTCTCGACAGGGGTGTATTATGGCTACACCTTC
TRBD2,TRBV15,TRBJ2-7,13,NA,CATSVGTTVEQYF,TGTGCCACCAGCGTCGGGACTACAGTCGAGCAGTACTTC
TRBD1,TRBV6-5,TRBJ1-3,13,NA,CASSRGTGNTIYF,TGTGCCAGCAGCCGAGGGACAGGGAACACCATATATTTT
NA,TRBV29-1,TRBJ1-1,13,NA,CSVELDQGTEAFF,TGCAGCGTTGAATTGGATCAGGGCACTGAAGCTTTCTTT
TRBD2,TRBV5-1,TRBJ2-4,17,NA,CASSAGLAYRAKNIQYF,TGCGCCAGCAGCGCGGGACTAGCGTATAGAGCCAAAAACATTCAGTACTTC
TRBD2,TRBV5-4,TRBJ2-7,16,NA,CASSPWTSGGNYEQYF,TGTGCCAGCAGCCCATGGACTAGCGGGGGGAACTACGAGCAGTACTTC
TRBD1,TRBV7-2,TRBJ2-7,15,NA,CASSFRDRKTYEQYF,TGTGCCAGCAGCTTCCGGGACAGGAAAACCTACGAGCAGTACTTC
TRBD1,TRBV19,TRBJ2-5,15,once,CASSQTGGGQETQYF,TGTGCCAGTAGTCAGACAGGGGGAGGGCAAGAGACCCAGTACTTC
NA,TRBV5-1,TRBJ1-1,13,NA,CASSSQRTTEAFF,TGCGCCAGCAGTTCACAACGAACAACTGAAGCTTTCTTT
NA,TRBV25-1,TRBJ1-4,16,NA,CASSATGPVANEKLFF,TGTGCCAGCAGCGCAACAGGGCCGGTCGCTAATGAAAAACTGTTTTTT
TRBD2,TRBV7-6,TRBJ2-5,17,once,CASSLRTSGGPGKTQYF,TGTGCCAGCAGCCTACGGACTAGCGGGGGCCCCGGGAAGACCCAGTACTTC
TRBD2,TRBV6-5,TRBJ2-7,14,NA,CASSRLAGVREQYF,TGTGCCAGCAGTCGACTAGCGGGAGTGAGGGAGCAGTACTTC
NA,TRBV30,TRBJ1-5,14,NA,CAWSDLGLTQPQHF,TGTGCCTGGAGTGACTTGGGCTTGACCCAGCCCCAGCATTTT
TRBD1,TRBV9,TRBJ1-1,13,NA,CASSVGQVPEAFF,TGTGCCAGCAGTGTGGGACAGGTACCTGAAGCTTTCTTT
NA,TRBV27,TRBJ2-3,14,NA,CASKKQGFTDTQYF,TGTGCCAGCAAAAAACAGGGCTTCACAGATACGCAGTATTTT
TRBD1,TRBV19,TRBJ2-7,15,NA,CASSPRRQGADEQYF,TGTGCCAGTAGTCCTCGTCGGCAGGGGGCCGACGAGCAGTACTTC
NA,TRBV4-2,TRBJ2-2,14,NA,CASSQYQTAGELFF,TGTGCCAGCAGCCAATACCAAACGGCCGGGGAGCTGTTTTTT
NA,TRBV10-3,TRBJ2-3,14,NA,CAIGPSQGTDTQYF,TGTGCCATAGGCCCCTCACAGGGAACAGATACGCAGTATTTT
TRBD2,TRBV7-9,TRBJ2-5,14,NA,CASSPGLGPGTQYF,TGTGCCAGCAGCCCGGGACTAGGACCCGGGACCCAGTACTTC
NA,TRBV7-9,TRBJ2-6,16,NA,CASSFPSVPGANVLTF,TGTGCCAGCAGCTTCCCGTCGGTCCCTGGGGCCAACGTCCTGACTTTC
TRBD2,TRBV5-6,TRBJ2-1,16,NA,CASSPGLAGGYNEQFF,TGTGCCAGCAGCCCGGGACTAGCGGGGGGATACAATGAGCAGTTCTTC
NA,TRBV4-1,TRBJ1-2,13,NA,CASSPPQAYGYTF,TGCGCCAGCAGCCCGCCCCAGGCCTATGGCTACACCTTC
NA,TRBV7-9,TRBJ2-1,12,NA,CASSLREQGQFF,TGTGCCAGCAGCTTACGTGAACAGGGGCAGTTCTTC
NA,TRBV5-1,TRBJ1-3,15,NA,CASSSVGGSGNTIYF,TGCGCCAGCAGCTCCGTGGGGGGCTCTGGAAACACCATATATTTT
NA,TRBV4-3,TRBJ1-1,15,NA,CASSQDSGTLTEAFF,TGCGCCAGCAGCCAAGACTCAGGGACTCTCACTGAAGCTTTCTTT
NA,TRBV4-1,TRBJ1-2,16,NA,CASSQGGGKGDYGYTF,TGCGCCAGCAGCCAAGGAGGGGGAAAAGGGGACTATGGCTACACCTTC
TRBD1,TRBV28,TRBJ1-6,15,NA,CASNRPRDSNSPLHF,TGTGCCAGCAACCGGCCGCGGGACAGTAATTCACCCCTCCACTTT